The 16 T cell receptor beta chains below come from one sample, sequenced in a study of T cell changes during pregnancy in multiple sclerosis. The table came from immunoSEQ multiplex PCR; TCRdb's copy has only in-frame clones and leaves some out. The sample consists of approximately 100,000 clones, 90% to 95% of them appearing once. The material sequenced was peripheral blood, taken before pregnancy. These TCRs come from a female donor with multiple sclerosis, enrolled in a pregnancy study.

The CDR3 bases are TGCAGCGTTGAAACCGGACTAGCGGAAACCTACGAGCAGTACTTC. It encodes CSVETGLAETYEQYF. The chain links TRBV29-1 to TRBJ2-7; 10 bases map to TRBD2. This CDR3 contains 15 residues. With 2 bases clipped from V and 2 bases from J, the junction kept 6 bases outside the gene matches. CDR1 and CDR2 (germline): SQVTM, ANQGSEA.

This chain's CDR3 is CASGAGRTYEQYF. The CDR3 nucleotides are TGCGCCAGCGGCGCGGGGAGGACTTACGAGCAGTACTTC. This chain joins TRBV5-1 and TRBJ2-7, with D possibly being TRBD2 (6 bases). V was pared by 7 bases and J by 4 bases, with 15 bases between. There are 13 residues in the CDR3. CDR1 and CDR2 (germline): SGHRS, YFSETQ.

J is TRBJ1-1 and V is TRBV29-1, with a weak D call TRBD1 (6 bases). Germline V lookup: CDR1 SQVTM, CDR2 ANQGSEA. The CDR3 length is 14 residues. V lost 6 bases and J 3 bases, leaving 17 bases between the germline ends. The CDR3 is CSVNLRGLHTEAFF. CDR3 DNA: TGCAGCGTAAACCTCAGGGGTCTCCACACTGAAGCTTTCTTT.

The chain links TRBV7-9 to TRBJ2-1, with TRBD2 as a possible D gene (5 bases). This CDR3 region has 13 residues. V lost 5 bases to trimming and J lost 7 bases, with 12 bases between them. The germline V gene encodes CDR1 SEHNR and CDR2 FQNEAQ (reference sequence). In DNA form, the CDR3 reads TGTGCCAGCAGCGGGATCGTAGCGAATGAGCAGTTCTTC. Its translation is CASSGIVANEQFF. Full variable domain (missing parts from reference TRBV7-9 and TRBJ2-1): DTGVSQNPRHKITKRGQNVTFRCDPISEHNRLYWYRQTLGQGPEFLTYFQNEAQLEKSRLLSDRFSAERPKGSFSTLEIQRTEQGDSAMYLCASSGIVANEQFFGPGTRLTVL.

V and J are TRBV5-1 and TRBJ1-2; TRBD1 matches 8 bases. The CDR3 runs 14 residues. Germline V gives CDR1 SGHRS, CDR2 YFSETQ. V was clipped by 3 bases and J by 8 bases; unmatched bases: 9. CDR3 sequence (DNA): TGCGCCAGCAGCTATGGACAGGGAAAATCGGGCTACACCTTC. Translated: CASSYGQGKSGYTF. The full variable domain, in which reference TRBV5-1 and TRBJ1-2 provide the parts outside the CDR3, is KAGVTQTPRYLIKTRGQQVTLSCSPISGHRSVSWYQQTPGQGLQFLFEYFSETQRNKGNFPGRFSGRQFSNSRSEMNVSTLELGDSALYLCASSYGQGKSGYTFGSGTRLTVV.

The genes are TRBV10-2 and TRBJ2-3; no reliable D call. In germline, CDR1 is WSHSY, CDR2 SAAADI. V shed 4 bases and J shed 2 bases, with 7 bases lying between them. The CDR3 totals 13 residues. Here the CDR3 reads CASSGISTDTQYF. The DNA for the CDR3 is TGCGCCAGCAGTGGTATCTCCACAGATACGCAGTATTTT.

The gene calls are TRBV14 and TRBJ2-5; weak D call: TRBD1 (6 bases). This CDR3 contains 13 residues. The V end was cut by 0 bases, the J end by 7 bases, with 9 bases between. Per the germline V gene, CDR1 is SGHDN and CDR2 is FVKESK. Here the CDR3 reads CASSQEGHGTQYF. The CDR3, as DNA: TGTGCCAGCAGCCAAGAGGGACACGGGACCCAGTACTTC.

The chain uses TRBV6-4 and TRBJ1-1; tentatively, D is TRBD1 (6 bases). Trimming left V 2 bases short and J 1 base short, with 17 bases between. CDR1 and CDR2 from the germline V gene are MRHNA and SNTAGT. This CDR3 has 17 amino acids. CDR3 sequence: CASSDTQARGRNTEAFF. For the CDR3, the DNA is TGTGCCAGCAGTGACACACAGGCAAGGGGGAGGAACACTGAAGCTTTCTTT.

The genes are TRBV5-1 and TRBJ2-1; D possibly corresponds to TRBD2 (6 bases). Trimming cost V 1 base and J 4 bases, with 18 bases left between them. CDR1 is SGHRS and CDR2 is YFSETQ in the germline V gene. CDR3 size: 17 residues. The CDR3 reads CASSLSPGTSLYNEQFF. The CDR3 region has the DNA TGCGCCAGCAGCTTGTCCCCCGGGACTTCCCTATACAATGAGCAGTTCTTC.

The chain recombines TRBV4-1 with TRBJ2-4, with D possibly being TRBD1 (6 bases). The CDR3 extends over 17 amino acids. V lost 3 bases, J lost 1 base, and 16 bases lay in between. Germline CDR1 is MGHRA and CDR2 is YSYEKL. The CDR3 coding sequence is TGCGCCAGCAGCCAGATCGGGACAATGAGGGCCAAAAACATTCAGTACTTC. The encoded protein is CASSQIGTMRAKNIQYF.

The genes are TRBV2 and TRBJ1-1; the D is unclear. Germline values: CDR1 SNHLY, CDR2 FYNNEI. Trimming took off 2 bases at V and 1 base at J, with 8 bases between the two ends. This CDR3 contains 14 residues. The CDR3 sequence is CASSESARNTEAFF. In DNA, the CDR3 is TGTGCCAGCAGTGAAAGCGCTCGGAACACTGAAGCTTTCTTT.

The CDR3 DNA follows: TGCGCCAGCAGCTTGGGGCAGGGCGCAAAGGGCTACACCTTC. Its protein is CASSLGQGAKGYTF. The gene calls are TRBV5-1 and TRBJ1-2; TRBD1 is a possible D gene (5 bases). V was cut by 0 bases and J by 8 bases, with 14 bases left in between. CDR1 and CDR2 from the germline V gene are SGHRS and YFSETQ. CDR3 length: 14 residues.

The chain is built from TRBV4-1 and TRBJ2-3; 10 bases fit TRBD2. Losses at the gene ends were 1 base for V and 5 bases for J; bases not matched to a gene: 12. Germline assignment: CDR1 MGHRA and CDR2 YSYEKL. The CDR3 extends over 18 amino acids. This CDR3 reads CASSQANPSGRAIDTQYF. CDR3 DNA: TGCGCCAGCAGCCAAGCAAATCCCAGCGGGAGGGCCATAGATACGCAGTATTTT.

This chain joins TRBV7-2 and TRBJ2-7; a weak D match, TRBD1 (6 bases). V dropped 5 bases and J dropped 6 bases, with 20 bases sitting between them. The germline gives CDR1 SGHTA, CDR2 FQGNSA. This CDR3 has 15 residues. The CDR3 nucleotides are TGTGCCAGCAGCCCCCAGCCAGGGGAAAGGTTCGAGCAGTACTTC. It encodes CASSPQPGERFEQYF.

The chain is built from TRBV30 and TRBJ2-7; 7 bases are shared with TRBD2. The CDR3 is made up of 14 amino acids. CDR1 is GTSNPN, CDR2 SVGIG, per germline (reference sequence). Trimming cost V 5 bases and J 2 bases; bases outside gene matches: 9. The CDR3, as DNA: TGTGCCTGGTCTTCGGTAGCGGGTACCTACGAGCAGTACTTC. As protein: CAWSSVAGTYEQYF.

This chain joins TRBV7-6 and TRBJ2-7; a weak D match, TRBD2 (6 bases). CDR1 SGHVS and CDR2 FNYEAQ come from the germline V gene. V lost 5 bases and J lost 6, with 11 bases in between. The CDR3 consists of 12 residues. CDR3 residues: CASSRLGCEQYF. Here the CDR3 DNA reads TGTGCCAGCAGCCGACTAGGTTGCGAGCAGTACTTC.